Presented here are 9 T cell receptor beta chains from one specimen sequenced in a study of blood T cell repertoires in COVID-19. Sequencing was performed with immunoSEQ multiplex PCR; in TCRdb, only in-frame clones are kept and a portion is missing. The table records about 270,000 clones, about nine tenths of them present only once. Sample: PBMCs or T cells enriched from blood (not recorded which). The receptor set was obtained from a woman aged 25-40 years with acute COVID-19.

This clone appeared once. CDR3: CAIAAGGSTGELFF. The CDR3 DNA reads TGTGCCATCGCAGCGGGAGGATCCACCGGGGAGCTGTTTTTT. The rearrangement links TRBV6-5 to TRBJ2-2; 9 bases match TRBD2. V dropped 10 bases and J dropped 4; count of bases not matched to a gene: 7. CDR1 MNHEY and CDR2 SVGAGI come from the germline V gene. This CDR3 is built from 14 residues.

This rearrangement joins TRBV2 to TRBJ1-2, with 10 bases fitting TRBD1. Germline V gene data show CDR1 as SNHLY and CDR2 as FYNNEI. The trim removed 6 bases at V and 3 bases at J, leaving 10 bases unmatched. This CDR3 contains 16 residues. This chain's CDR3 is CASRDPLGQGYYGYTF. As DNA, the CDR3 is TGTGCCAGCAGGGATCCCTTGGGACAGGGGTACTATGGCTACACCTTC.

This CDR3 reads CASSFQGAHNEQFF. DNA for the CDR3: TGTGCCAGCAGTTTCCAGGGGGCCCACAATGAGCAGTTCTTC. The rearrangement uses TRBV27 and TRBJ2-1, with TRBD1 matching over 8 bases. Germline CDR1 and CDR2: MNHEY and SMNVEV (reference sequence). This CDR3 has 14 residues. With V trimmed by 3 bases and J by 5 bases, 3 bases remained unmatched.

The rearrangement uses TRBV6-5 and TRBJ1-1; 7 bases agree with TRBD1. CDR1 and CDR2 (germline): MNHEY, SVGAGI. The trim removed 6 bases at V and 2 bases at J, leaving 9 bases unmatched. The CDR3 spans 15 residues. The CDR3 sequence: CASSPVTGPNTEAFF. In nucleotides, the CDR3 is TGTGCCAGCAGCCCCGTGACAGGGCCTAACACTGAAGCTTTCTTT.

Points on this clone: The junction shows a germline mismatch at one end, possibly a read error. V is TRBV7-7 and J is TRBJ1-5; a possible D gene is TRBD1 (6 bases). Germline CDR1 and CDR2: SSHAT and FNYEAQ (reference sequence). This CDR3 spans 20 amino acids. The CDR3 DNA is TGTGCTAGCAGCTCAATTGGGGTGAATGACAGGACTCATGGCAATCAGCCCCAGCATTTT. Translation gives CASSSIGVNDRTHGNQPQHF.

The V gene is TRBV6-2 or TRBV6-3, the J gene TRBJ2-1; D is uncertain. Germline lookup yields CDR1 MNHEY and CDR2 SVGEGT. Trimming removed 5 bases at V and 5 bases at J, with 13 bases between. The CDR3 length is 14 residues. The CDR3 coding sequence is TGTGCCAGCAGTCAATCTAAATCTAACAATGAGCAGTTCTTC. Amino acid sequence: CASSQSKSNNEQFF.

The chain joins TRBV27 to TRBJ2-7; D may be TRBD1 (5 bases). Germline loops: CDR1 MNHEY, CDR2 SMNVEV (reference sequence). The CDR3 sequence is 15 residues long. The germline V and J ends were trimmed by 5 bases and 0 bases, with 14 bases remaining between them. CDR3 residues: CASSPTAGNSYEQYF. CDR3 nucleotides: TGTGCCAGCAGTCCGACGGCAGGGAACTCCTACGAGCAGTACTTC.

V is TRBV5-5 and J is TRBJ1-5; 9 nucleotides agree with TRBD1. Trimming removed 2 bases from V and 0 bases from J; junction bases left unmatched: 9. Per the germline V gene, CDR1 is SGHKS and CDR2 is YYEKEE (reference sequence). This CDR3 comprises 18 residues. CDR3 DNA sequence: TGTGCCAGCAGCTTAGGGACAGGGAGGGGGGATAGCAATCAGCCCCAGCATTTT. It translates to CASSLGTGRGDSNQPQHF.

This chain links TRBV7-9 with TRBJ1-2; TRBD1 might be the D (6 bases). The CDR3 runs to 13 residues. Germline CDR1 is SEHNR and CDR2 is FQNEAQ (reference sequence). Trimming removed 6 bases from V and 4 bases from J, with 12 bases in between. The CDR3 DNA reads as TGTGCCAGCAGTTACGGACAGAGCTATGGCTACACCTTC. Its protein is CASSYGQSYGYTF.